Listed here is a single T cell receptor (beta chain). The target of this receptor is not known. No base quality information exists; no much larger clone differs at one position. The method was the immunoSEQ multiplex PCR assay. A mixture of 60 forward primers for TCR Vbeta segments and 13 reverse primers for TCR Jbeta segments was used in the multiplex PCR. Amplification of the CDR3 region of rearranged TCR beta genes was performed with a multiplex PCR assay on genomic DNA. Amplified TCR beta libraries were sequenced as 87-base-pair reads on the Illumina HiSeq System. In the original analysis: A later analysis tallied tens of millions of unique TCR beta chains across the 666 repertoires, and some 10 million of those chains were shared by two or more donors. To remove PCR and sequencing errors, raw reads were error-corrected and collapsed into unique sequences using a nearest-neighbor algorithm that merged closely related sequences. To assign V, D and J gene segments, CDR3 sequences were aligned to IMGT reference sequences. For a sequence to be retained, a match of at least six nucleotides to both a V gene segment and a J gene segment was required. A rearrangement counted as productive if the CDR3 had no stop codons and remained in frame with V and J, and every other rearrangement counted as non-productive. Following IMGT convention, CDR3 was defined as the stretch from the second conserved V-encoded cysteine up to the conserved J-encoded phenylalanine. In an earlier analysis of 500 to 650 of the donors, sequences lacking an unambiguous match to a single V gene segment were excluded. An earlier analysis of 500 to 700 of the donors classified V segments as functional when productive rearrangements were above 56.7% and as segregating when the standard deviation between donors was above 5%. A statistical classification framework was built to diagnose cytomegalovirus status from the catalog of TCR beta chain sequences. In a later analysis, V and J genes were assigned by comparing TCR nucleotide sequences against IMGT/GENE-DB human TR gene sequences. Using the TCRdist pipeline, a later analysis assigned CDR3 sequences along with most-parsimonious VDJ recombination scenarios. A later analysis defined each TCR beta chain by its CDR3 amino acid sequence plus V-gene family, and excluded reads lacking a unique V-gene family. As a way to deal with suspected cross-contamination and a sequencing artifact, a later analysis dropped roughly 600 nucleotide sequences that were highly shared and had low generation probability. In a later analysis, a clonal expansion index for each public chain was calculated from normalized within-repertoire ranks of inferred template counts. In a later analysis, generation probabilities were computed using a VDJ recombination model fitted to out-of-frame rearrangements, and the results were checked against IGoR. In a later analysis, TCR-TCR, TCR-HLA and TCR-CMV co-occurrence was scored with hypergeometric tests, and a repertoire-size bias correction was applied to TCR pairs. A later analysis estimated false discovery rates by permuting HLA or CMV assignments 20 times. In a later analysis, co-occurring TCRs were grouped using DBSCAN, and TCRdist sequence similarity was added for clustering within HLA-allele-positive subsets. Repertoires with fewer than 30,000 or more than 120,000 public chains, plus five repertoires with anomalous nucleotide sharing, were excluded from co-occurrence clustering. TCRdb re-hosts the immuneACCESS table, in-frame sequences only. Its copies lack some clones; in the studies checked, an unresolved V gene accounts for under half of them, and the cause for the rest is not known. The V and J calls and clone size were taken over from that table, and D and trimming were inferred from the DNA. The sample profile shows roughly 230,000 clones; 78% of them were found once. The ten largest clonotypes hold about 0.47% of the sample.

In total, roughly 670 healthy bone marrow donors made up the cohort. At the time of sampling, every cohort member was nominally healthy, though immune exposures that went unrecorded were likely present. The donor tested CMV seronegative and was one of the 352 seronegative cohort members. A peripheral blood sample was collected from each donor, and TCR beta sequencing was performed on peripheral blood mononuclear cells. Genomic DNA extraction from the blood cell samples was performed with the Qiagen DNeasy Blood Extraction Kit. This sample was included in a study of cytomegalovirus exposure and HLA in healthy donors (dated by TCRdb to the late 2010s). Some background on the complete study: An earlier analysis of 587 of the donors reported 276 Gb of sequence data and 95 million to 130 million unique TCR beta sequences obtained from 150 million to 200 million T cells. An early release covering more than 500 HLA-typed donors comprised 250 to 350 gigabases of sequencing data and tens of millions of unique TCR sequences. Of the roughly 430 genotyped donors, 81% fell in the genetic ancestry cluster associated with self-reported Caucasian donors. The study aimed to test whether cataloging public T cell receptors could reveal signatures of past pathogen exposure. The T cell repertoires of 700 or so subjects were profiled by immunosequencing and related to cytomegalovirus serostatus. Along with the roughly 710-subject first cohort, a separate validation cohort of 120 different subjects was used. The study combined high-throughput TCR immunosequencing, statistical association of individual TCRs with disease status, and machine learning to predict cytomegalovirus infection status. To study patterns of TCR occurrence, a later analysis re-analyzed previously published TCR beta repertoires from around 670 donors and added high-resolution HLA genotyping. Rather than drawing on any new phenotypic data, the later analysis identified candidate immune exposures from TCR beta sequences and the way those sequences occurred across donors. In an earlier analysis of 587 of the donors, high-throughput TCR beta sequencing was used to judge whether each TCR beta V gene segment behaved as functional or pseudogenic. Donor age, sex, ethnicity and CMV serostatus were compiled alongside the repertoire data. Genome-wide SNP genotypes for about 60% of the roughly 700 donors were used in a later genetic analysis, which treated that subset as a discovery cohort. All discovery cohort repertoires had been generated on a single sequencing platform. HLA typing covered class I and class II loci at four-digit resolution. The number of typed donors differed by locus: roughly 629-640 for A, B, C, DRB1 and DQB1; 500 to 550 for DQA1; over 600 for DPA1; and 450 to 480 for DPB1. About 5 DR-DQ haplotypes were handled as single units for association and clustering, since linkage in the cohort was strong. Among 300 to 500 genotyped donors of the cohort, an average of around 250,000 unique TCR beta nucleotide sequences was sequenced per donor, of which about 18% were non-productive.

The V and J ends are trimmed by 4 bases and 3 bases, leaving 10 bases between them. The CDR3 measures 14 amino acids from cysteine to phenylalanine. The read is trimmed to its CDR3 DNA, 42 bases read in frame from base 1. Reading the germline V gene gives CDR1 SNHLY and CDR2 FYNNEI. Points the paper makes about the study in general: Because counts were too low, roughly 17 rarely observed V segments, including chromosome 9 orphons, were left out of the earlier analysis of a few hundred of the donors. The classifier was reported to diagnose cytomegalovirus status with high specificity and sensitivity in both the original cohort and the validation cohort. The sequencing pipeline was judged likely to have produced a cluster of highly shared sequence variants as a technical artifact. In the study, 150 to 200 TCR beta chains were listed as associated with cytomegalovirus. The presence/absence analyses assumed that sequencing depth was roughly uniform across donors, and that assumption may not be true. Because HLA typing was missing for some donors at each locus, association tests included only the typed subset. Across donors, most TCR sequences were observed very rarely, whereas some public TCRs were present in many individuals. According to a later genetic analysis, donors in an Asian-associated ancestry cluster had fewer N-insertions in productive TCRs than the approximately 630-donor mean. A later analysis found that most CMV-associated TCR beta chains appeared HLA-restricted, with HLA associations seemingly driven largely by CMV exposure. In a later analysis, HLA-associated TCR beta chains showed more clonal expansion and lower generation probabilities than non-associated chains that were equally common. In a later analysis, the rate of TCR association differed among HLA loci, with DRB1 alleles having the most associated TCRs and HLA-C alleles having the fewest. Only TCR beta chains were sequenced in this cohort, and the absence of alpha or paired-chain data limited detectable features. Strong co-occurrence of HLA alleles, especially DR and DQ, made assigning TCR associations to individual alleles difficult. Several of the top co-occurrence clusters appeared to be linked to parvovirus B19, influenza, CMV and Epstein-Barr virus, according to a later analysis. A further reported finding was that TCR beta sequences accurately predicted the HLA-A and HLA-B alleles for most subjects in the first cohort. A few of the identified cytomegalovirus-associated TCR beta chains were confirmed in vitro to be specific for cytomegalovirus antigens. In an earlier analysis of fewer than 700 of the donors, most TCR beta V segments appeared in productive rearrangements about 90% or about 30% of the time, broadly matching IMGT annotations. Because the 87-base-pair reads could not distinguish some IMGT-functional V segments, including TRBV6-2 and TRBV6-3, those segments were excluded. A later analysis associated 16,951 TCR beta sequences with specific HLA alleles at a false discovery rate of 0.05. According to the authors, the approach could potentially be generalized to other disease states and immunological phenotypes. Immune exposure information for the cohort was limited to CMV serostatus. An association between a missense DCLRE1C variant and V-gene and J-gene trimming of TCR beta chains was found in a later genetic analysis and replicated in an independent cohort. Linkage disequilibrium might explain the correlated functional status among segregating V segments, but an unknown experimental factor could not be excluded.

Sequenced input: PBMCs. The sequence links TRBV2 to TRBJ1-5, with the D gene too uncertain to name. The sequence was obtained from a boy aged 5 to 17 in good health and CMV-seronegative. CDR3 protein: CASSAYSYNQPQHF. The DNA reads as follows: TGTGCCAGCAGTGCGTACAGCTACAATCAGCCCCAGCATTTT.